This T cell receptor (beta chain) was recovered during a study of CD8 T cells in ankylosing spondylitis. Study-wide results and limits: Characteristic, it appeared, of ankylosing spondylitis blood was a TCR beta motif of eight highly homologous variants.

The CDR3 is 14 amino acids. With 6 bases clipped from V and 7 bases from J, the junction kept 6 bases outside the gene matches. A few counts support this clonotype. Its specificity is unknown. By quantitative 5'-RACE with molecular barcodes, the TCR beta libraries were made. TCRdb fed the 5' RACE reads into MiXCR, producing one record per CDR3 protein. There are around 770,000 distinct CDR3 sequences in the sample; under 20% occur only once, and under 20% lies in the top ten. The receptor comes from a male donor with ankylosing spondylitis. This chain uses TRBV12-3 or TRBV12-4 with TRBJ2-2; 9 bases align to TRBD2. Sequenced sample: blood, either unsorted or a sorted T cell fraction (not recorded which). CDR3 in amino acids: CASRLAGTSGELFF. The DNA of the CDR3 is TGTGCCAGCAGGCTAGCGGGAACGAGCGGGGAGCTGTTTTTT.